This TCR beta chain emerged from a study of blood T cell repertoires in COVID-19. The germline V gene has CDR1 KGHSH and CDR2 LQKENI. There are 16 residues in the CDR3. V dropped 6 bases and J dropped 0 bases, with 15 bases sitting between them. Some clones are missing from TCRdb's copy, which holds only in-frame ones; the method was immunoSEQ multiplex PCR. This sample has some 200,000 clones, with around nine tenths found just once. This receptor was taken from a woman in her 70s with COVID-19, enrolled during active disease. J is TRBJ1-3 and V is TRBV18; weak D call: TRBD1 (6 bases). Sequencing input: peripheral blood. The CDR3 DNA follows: TGTGCCAGCTCTCCGCTAAAACAGGGCTCTGGAAACACCATATATTTT. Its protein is CASSPLKQGSGNTIYF.